The T cell receptor (beta chain) described here comes from a study of T cells in localized non-small cell lung cancer. Data came from immunoSEQ multiplex PCR; TCRdb stores just in-frame clones and leaves some out. The sample consists of 1,600 or so clones, around 42% of them appearing once. This clone was observed a few times. The length of the CDR3 is 14 residues. The germline V gene has CDR1 SGDLS and CDR2 YYNGEE. Deletions cut 3 bases from V and 2 bases from J, with 12 bases between. The source is a male donor older than 55 with stage II lung adenocarcinoma. Material: lung tumor tissue, obtained before any cancer treatment. This chain links TRBV9 with TRBJ2-7; the D gene is possibly TRBD1 (5 bases). The CDR3 protein is CASSARAATYEQYF. The CDR3 DNA reads as TGTGCCAGCAGCGCCAGGGCGGCCACCTACGAGCAGTACTTC. The full variable domain, with the rest looked up from reference TRBV9 and TRBJ2-7, is DSGVTQTPKHLITATGQRVTLRCSPRSGDLSVYWYQQSLDQGLQFLIQYYNGEERAKGNILERFSAQQFPDLHSELNLSSLELGDSALYFCASSARAATYEQYFGPGTRLTVT.